These T cell receptor beta chains were read from a single sample in a study of prognosis after radiotherapy for stage I lung cancer. A single record per CDR3 protein comes from TCRdb applying MiXCR to the multiplex PCR reads. The repertoire holds roughly 25,000 distinct CDR3 sequences, with under 40% as singletons. The material was PBMCs, obtained before or after stereotactic body radiation therapy (not recorded which). All receptors derive from a donor over 45 with non-small cell lung cancer. CDR3s leave out the opening cysteine and the closing phenylalanine or tryptophan. The order of the fields is J gene, V gene, D gene, CDR3 protein. The D gene is left open where the match is weak.

j_call: TRBJ1-1
v_call: TRBV28
d_call: .
cdr3_aa: ASSSPSGSTEAF

j_call: TRBJ1-1
v_call: TRBV7-2
d_call: TRBD1
cdr3_aa: ASSTRDRGAEAF

j_call: TRBJ2-3
v_call: TRBV6-2/TRBV6-3
d_call: TRBD2
cdr3_aa: ASSLLAGTDTQY

j_call: TRBJ2-1
v_call: TRBV20-1
d_call: .
cdr3_aa: SARLAGGGGYNEQF

j_call: TRBJ1-2
v_call: TRBV10-2
d_call: .
cdr3_aa: ASSGTNYGYT

j_call: TRBJ2-2
v_call: TRBV10-2
d_call: TRBD1
cdr3_aa: ASTEDRAAGELF

j_call: TRBJ2-5
v_call: TRBV7-2
d_call: .
cdr3_aa: ASSSPVGARTQY

j_call: TRBJ2-7
v_call: TRBV3-1
d_call: .
cdr3_aa: ASSQESYSYEQY

j_call: TRBJ2-1
v_call: TRBV10-3
d_call: TRBD2
cdr3_aa: AISQTSGRADEQF

j_call: TRBJ1-6
v_call: TRBV9
d_call: .
cdr3_aa: ASSGSNSPLH

j_call: TRBJ1-1
v_call: TRBV6-1
d_call: .
cdr3_aa: ASLVKGGGEAF